One and the same sample provided the 13 T cell receptor beta chains below, sequenced in a study of cytotoxic CD8 clonotypes in ibrutinib-treated CLL. Sequenced by immunoSEQ multiplex PCR; TCRdb stores in-frame clones only, minus some. The sample records around 150,000 clones, about four fifths being singletons. The sequences come from PBMCs, collected after 12 months of ibrutinib treatment. The receptors were sampled from a human donor with chronic lymphocytic leukemia.

This sequence joins TRBV7-8 and TRBJ2-7; maybe TRBD1 (6 bases). CDR1 is SGHVS, CDR2 FQNEAQ, per germline. The V and J ends lost 2 bases and 0 bases respectively, with 11 bases between them. The CDR3 extends over 15 amino acids. The DNA of the CDR3 is TGTGCCAGCAGCTTATCCAGGACAGTCTCCTACGAGCAGTACTTC. Residues: CASSLSRTVSYEQYF.

The chain employs TRBV9 and TRBJ2-2, with 9 bases that match TRBD1. Per germline, CDR1 SGDLS and CDR2 YYNGEE. The J segment lost 4 bases and the V segment lost 7 bases, leaving 5 bases of the junction unmatched. The CDR3 extends over 14 amino acids. CDR3 region: CASGDRGSTGELFF. Written as DNA, the CDR3 is TGTGCCAGCGGCGACAGGGGGTCCACCGGGGAGCTGTTTTTT.

V and J are TRBV29-1 and TRBJ1-2; D not certain. The CDR3 covers 10 residues. The germline gives CDR1 SQVTM, CDR2 ANQGSEA. With 4 bases removed from V and 4 bases from J, the gap between germline ends came to 4 bases. The CDR3 spells CSVVSYGYTF. Here the CDR3 DNA reads TGCAGCGTTGTAAGCTATGGCTACACCTTC.

The V call is TRBV27, the J call TRBJ1-2, with D possibly matching TRBD1 (6 bases). CDR3 length: 15 residues. V dropped 7 bases and J dropped 4 bases, with 19 bases sitting between them. CDR1 is MNHEY and CDR2 is SMNVEV in the germline V gene (reference sequence). The CDR3 loop is CASKTGGGSPYGYTF. In nucleotides, the CDR3 is TGTGCCAGCAAGACCGGGGGCGGCAGCCCCTATGGCTACACCTTC.

The chain is built from TRBV18 and TRBJ2-7; 12 bases line up with TRBD2. This CDR3 has 16 residues. V dropped 0 bases and J dropped 6; count of bases not matched to a gene: 6. Germline V gene data show CDR1 as KGHSH and CDR2 as LQKENI. CDR3 protein: CASSPPGLAGGSEQYF. As DNA, the CDR3 is TGTGCCAGCTCACCACCTGGGCTAGCGGGAGGGTCCGAGCAGTACTTC.

The chain carries TRBV15 and TRBJ1-1; perhaps TRBD1 as D (6 bases). Germline loops: CDR1 LNHNV, CDR2 YYDKDF (reference sequence). The CDR3 sequence is 15 residues long. V lost 2 bases and J 2 bases, leaving 12 bases between the germline ends. The chain's CDR3 is CATSRPGQRNTEAFF. For the CDR3, the DNA is TGTGCCACCAGCAGACCCGGACAGCGCAACACTGAAGCTTTCTTT. The whole variable domain, filled in from reference TRBV15 and TRBJ1-1, reads DAMVIQNPRYQVTQFGKPVTLSCSQTLNHNVMYWYQQKSSQAPKLLFHYYDKDFNNEADTPDNFQSRRPNTSFCFLDIRSPGLGDTAMYLCATSRPGQRNTEAFFGQGTRLTVV.

In this sample, this clone turned up once. J is TRBJ1-1 and V is TRBV27; the D is unclear. Trimming took 2 bases from V and 0 from J, leaving 4 bases between them. This CDR3 contains 13 residues. Per the germline V gene, CDR1 is MNHEY and CDR2 is SMNVEV (reference sequence). For the CDR3, the DNA is TGTGCCAGCAGTTTACAGCTGAACACTGAAGCTTTCTTT. It codes for CASSLQLNTEAFF.

This clone has a single count. The chain carries TRBV12-5 and TRBJ2-4; no reliable D call. The CDR3 has 12 residues. Trimming stripped 2 bases from V and 5 bases from J, with 4 bases between. Germline V lookup: CDR1 LGHNT, CDR2 FRNRAP. The CDR3 region is CASGLLENIQYF. CDR3 sequence (DNA): TGTGCTAGTGGTTTGTTGGAAAACATTCAGTACTTC.

On this clone: This specimen includes other DNA sequences encoding the same CDR3. The chain is built from TRBV7-2 and TRBJ2-7; unclear D gene. V was pared by 1 base and J by 2 bases, with 12 bases between. The CDR3 is made up of 15 amino acids. Germline CDR1 is SGHTA and CDR2 is FQGNSA. In DNA, the CDR3 is TGTGCCAGCAGCTTAGAGGCTGGTGGGGCCTACGAGCAGTACTTC. Its translation is CASSLEAGGAYEQYF.

The V and J genes are TRBV29-1 and TRBJ2-5; 8 nucleotides agree with TRBD1. V gave up 6 bases and J gave up 3 bases; unmatched junction bases: 6. The germline CDR1 and CDR2 sequences are SQVTM and ANQGSEA. The length of the CDR3 is 13 residues. The CDR3 sequence is CSVQGAREETQYF. CDR3 nucleotide sequence: TGCAGCGTCCAGGGGGCTCGGGAAGAGACCCAGTACTTC.

The chain joins TRBV18 to TRBJ2-7, with TRBD2 matching 8 bases. The CDR3 is 15 amino acids. The trim removed 3 bases at V and 6 bases at J, leaving 10 bases unmatched. Germline V lookup: CDR1 KGHSH, CDR2 LQKENI. CDR3 sequence: CASSPSTSRGGEQYF. The CDR3 nucleotides are TGTGCCAGCTCACCTTCCACAAGTCGGGGGGGCGAGCAGTACTTC.

The rearrangement joins TRBV7-8 to TRBJ1-1; no clear D gene. V was trimmed by 2 bases and J by 6 bases, leaving 10 bases between them. The CDR3 covers 13 residues. Per the germline V gene, CDR1 is SGHVS and CDR2 is FQNEAQ. CDR3 DNA: TGTGCCAGCAGCTTAAGGGAACAAGCTGAAGCTTTCTTT. It translates to CASSLREQAEAFF.

V gene TRBV9 combines with J gene TRBJ2-7; a possible D gene is TRBD1 (6 bases). Per the germline V gene, CDR1 is SGDLS and CDR2 is YYNGEE. Trimming took off 2 bases at V and 4 bases at J, with 16 bases between the two ends. The CDR3 length is 15 residues. CDR3 in amino acids: CASSVTGNRAYEQYF. The CDR3 DNA follows: TGTGCCAGCAGCGTGACCGGGAACAGGGCTTACGAGCAGTACTTC.